The 14 T cell receptor beta chains below were found in one sample sequenced in a study of early T cells in non-severe SARS-CoV-2 infection. TCRdb re-derived calls from the 5' RACE reads in MiXCR, one entry per CDR3 protein. The sample includes around 53,000 distinct CDR3 sequences, about 9.8% seen only once; the top ten take roughly 8.7%. Specimen: whole blood. Receptors originate from an adult who was a healthcare worker with PCR-confirmed SARS-CoV-2 infection or an uninfected control (not recorded which).

This clonotype counts as medium-sized (0.01 to 0.1%). This rearrangement joins TRBV20-1 to TRBJ2-1, with a possible D match to TRBD2 (6 bases). V gave up 4 bases and J gave up 8 bases, with 18 bases separating them. The CDR3 consists of 14 residues. CDR1 is DFQATT and CDR2 is SNEGSKA in the germline V gene (reference sequence). The CDR3 loop is CSANGRWFMDEQFF. CDR3 sequence (DNA): TGCAGTGCTAACGGGAGATGGTTTATGGATGAGCAGTTCTTC.

The V gene is TRBV6-1, the J gene TRBJ2-3, with 7 bases aligning to TRBD1. Per the germline V gene, CDR1 is MNHNS and CDR2 is SASEGT. With V trimmed by 6 bases and J by 5 bases, 17 bases remained unmatched. The CDR3 is 17 amino acids. The CDR3 reads CASSHTRRQGGGDTQYF. In DNA form, the CDR3 reads TGTGCCAGCAGCCACACTCGCCGACAGGGCGGAGGAGATACGCAGTATTTT.

In this sample, this clonotype turned up many times. This sequence joins TRBV30 and TRBJ1-1; D perhaps matches TRBD1 (6 bases). The CDR3 sequence is 14 residues long. Trimming removed 0 bases at V and 3 bases at J, with 11 bases between. CDR1 is GTSNPN and CDR2 is SVGIG in the germline V gene (reference sequence). CDR3 in amino acids: CAWSVEGGDTEAFF. The CDR3 DNA sequence: TGTGCCTGGAGTGTCGAAGGGGGGGACACTGAAGCTTTCTTT.

This clonotype turned up a few times. The V and J genes are TRBV4-1 and TRBJ2-7; D remains unclear. Per the germline V gene, CDR1 is MGHRA and CDR2 is YSYEKL. V was trimmed by 2 bases and J by 7 bases, leaving 6 bases between them. The CDR3 loop spans 11 amino acids. CDR3 DNA sequence: TGCGCCAGCAGCCAAACAGCAGAGCAGTACTTC. Translation gives CASSQTAEQYF.

The chain joins TRBV19 to TRBJ2-2; 11 bases are a match to TRBD2. CDR1 LNHDA and CDR2 SQIVND come from the germline V gene (reference sequence). This CDR3 comprises 16 residues. With 5 bases clipped from V and 4 bases from J, the junction kept 6 bases outside the gene matches. This CDR3 is CASSGLAGFRTGELFF. DNA of the CDR3: TGTGCCAGTAGTGGACTAGCGGGTTTTCGCACCGGGGAGCTGTTTTTT.

This clonotype was detected ten times or more. The chain carries TRBV29-1 and TRBJ2-1, with 10 nucleotides matching TRBD2. CDR3 length: 16 amino acids. Trimming cost V 0 bases and J 8 bases; bases outside gene matches: 10. CDR1 and CDR2 (germline): SQVTM, ANQGSEA. The CDR3 here is CSVEDLSGRGLYEQFF. The CDR3, as DNA: TGCAGCGTTGAAGATCTGAGCGGGAGGGGTCTTTATGAGCAGTTCTTC.

This chain joins TRBV7-8 and TRBJ2-7, with D hard to call. Germline-derived CDR1 and CDR2 are SGHVS and FQNEAQ. V shed 4 bases and J shed 5 bases, with 21 bases lying between them. This CDR3 spans 16 amino acids. For the CDR3, the DNA is TGTGCCAGCAGCTACCCGCCTGGTCGTAGCCGGAACGAGCAGTACTTC. This codes for CASSYPPGRSRNEQYF.

This clonotype was observed many times. The chain combines TRBV4-2 with TRBJ2-7; TRBD2 matches at 9 bases. The CDR3 is made up of 14 amino acids. Germline V gene sequence: CDR1 LGHNA, CDR2 YNFKEQ. The V and J ends lost 2 bases and 4 bases, in that order; junction bases with no gene match: 3. DNA for the CDR3: TGTGCCAGCAGCCAAACCCTAGCGGGGTACGAGCAGTACTTC. It translates to CASSQTLAGYEQYF.

The table lists this clonotype with many counts. This chain joins TRBV28 and TRBJ1-2; 10 nucleotides align to TRBD1. CDR3 length equals 17 residues. The ends lost 6 bases at V and 2 bases at J; junction bases unmatched: 12. In germline, CDR1 is MDHEN, CDR2 SYDVKM. Here the CDR3 reads CASRPRTGGSKNYGYTF. CDR3 nucleotides: TGTGCCAGCAGGCCCCGGACAGGGGGATCTAAGAACTATGGCTACACCTTC.

This clonotype appeared a few times. The rearrangement joins TRBV4-2 to TRBJ2-5; D gene unclear. The CDR3 is 14 residues long. Germline CDR1 is LGHNA and CDR2 is YNFKEQ. V gave up 0 bases and J gave up 5 bases, with 10 bases separating them. The DNA of the CDR3 is TGTGCCAGCAGCCAAGACCAATTGGGGGAGACCCAGTACTTC. This translates into CASSQDQLGETQYF.

Written as DNA, the CDR3 is TGTGCCAGCAGAAGACTATTCCATGAGCAGTTCTTC. The encoded protein is CASRRLFHEQFF. The V call is TRBV21-1, the J call TRBJ2-1; the table's D call, TRBD2, was not checked against the DNA. TRBV21-1 is marked as a pseudogene. This CDR3 spans 12 amino acids.

In this sample, this clonotype turned up a few times. The chain joins TRBV5-5 to TRBJ2-2; maybe TRBD1 (6 bases). Germline V gene sequence: CDR1 SGHKS, CDR2 YYEKEE (reference sequence). Deletions cut 5 bases from V and 3 bases from J, with 17 bases between. The CDR3 covers 16 residues. DNA of the CDR3: TGTGCCAGCAGTCTTCGCCGGGACACTTACACCGGGGAGCTGTTTTTT. Protein product: CASSLRRDTYTGELFF.

This clonotype was observed a few times. The chain couples TRBV7-2 to TRBJ2-7, with a possible D match to TRBD2 (6 bases). V lost 4 bases to trimming and J lost 1 base, with 8 bases between them. Germline loops: CDR1 SGHTA, CDR2 FQGNSA. The CDR3 covers 13 residues. This CDR3 is CASSSSASYEQYF. For the CDR3, the DNA is TGTGCCAGCAGCTCTAGCGCTTCCTACGAGCAGTACTTC.

This clonotype was seen a handful of times. An end of the junction does not agree with germline; a read error may underlie this. J is TRBJ1-2 and V is TRBV2; no clear D. The CDR3 loop spans 11 amino acids. Germline V gene sequence: CDR1 SNHLY, CDR2 FYNNEI. The CDR3 sequence: CARRTDGRLAF. The CDR3, as DNA: TGTGCCAGGCGGACGGACGGGAGGCTGGCCTTC.